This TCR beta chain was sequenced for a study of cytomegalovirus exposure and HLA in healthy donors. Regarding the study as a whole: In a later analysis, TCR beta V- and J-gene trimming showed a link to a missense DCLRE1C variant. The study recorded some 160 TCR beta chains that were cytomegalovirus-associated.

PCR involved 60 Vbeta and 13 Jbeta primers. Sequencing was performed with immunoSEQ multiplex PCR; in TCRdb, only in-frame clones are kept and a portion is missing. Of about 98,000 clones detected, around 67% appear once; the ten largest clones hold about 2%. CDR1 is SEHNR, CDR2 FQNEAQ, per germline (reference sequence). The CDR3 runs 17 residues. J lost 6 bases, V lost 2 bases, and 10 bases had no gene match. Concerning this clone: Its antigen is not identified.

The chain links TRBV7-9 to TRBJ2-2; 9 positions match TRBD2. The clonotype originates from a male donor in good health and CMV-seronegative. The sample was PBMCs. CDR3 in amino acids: CASSLTGGRAGSGELFF. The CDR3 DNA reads TGTGCCAGCAGCTTAACGGGCGGGAGGGCCGGCTCCGGGGAGCTGTTTTTT. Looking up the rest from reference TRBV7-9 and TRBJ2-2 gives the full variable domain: DTGVSQNPRHKITKRGQNVTFRCDPISEHNRLYWYRQTLGQGPEFLTYFQNEAQLEKSRLLSDRFSAERPKGSFSTLEIQRTEQGDSAMYLCASSLTGGRAGSGELFFGEGSRLTVL.